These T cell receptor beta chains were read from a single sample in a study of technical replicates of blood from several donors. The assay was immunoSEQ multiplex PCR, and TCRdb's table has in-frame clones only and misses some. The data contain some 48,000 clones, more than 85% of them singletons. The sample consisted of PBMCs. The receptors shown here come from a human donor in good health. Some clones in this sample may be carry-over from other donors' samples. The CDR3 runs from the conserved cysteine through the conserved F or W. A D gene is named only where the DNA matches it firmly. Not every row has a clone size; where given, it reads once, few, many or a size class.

cdr3_aa: CSAGGLGVNYGYTF; cdr3_nt: TGCAGCGCAGGGGGACTGGGGGTTAACTATGGCTACACCTTC; d_call: TRBD1; clone_size: NA; v_call: TRBV29-1; cdr3_length: 14; j_call: TRBJ1-2
cdr3_aa: CASSQGAVVGWQAGGTDTQYF; cdr3_nt: TGTGCCAGCAGCCAAGGGGCGGTGGTGGGTTGGCAAGCGGGGGGGACGGATACGCAGTATTTT; d_call: TRBD2; clone_size: NA; v_call: TRBV4-2; cdr3_length: 21; j_call: TRBJ2-3
cdr3_aa: CASSPKVGGILHYEQYF; cdr3_nt: TGTGCCAGCTCACCAAAGGTAGGGGGTATCCTCCACTACGAGCAGTACTTC; d_call: NA; clone_size: NA; v_call: TRBV18; cdr3_length: 17; j_call: TRBJ2-7
cdr3_aa: CASSLVSTSETQYF; cdr3_nt: TGTGCCAGCAGCTTGGTCTCCACATCAGAGACCCAGTACTTC; d_call: NA; clone_size: NA; v_call: TRBV7-9; cdr3_length: 14; j_call: TRBJ2-5
cdr3_aa: CASSPLRTSGRASQETQYF; cdr3_nt: TGTGCCAGCAGCCCACTGCGGACTAGCGGGAGGGCCTCCCAAGAGACCCAGTACTTC; d_call: TRBD2; clone_size: NA; v_call: TRBV11-2; cdr3_length: 19; j_call: TRBJ2-5
cdr3_aa: CASTTGTSNEQFF; cdr3_nt: TGTGCCAGCACTACCGGGACTAGCAATGAGCAGTTCTTC; d_call: TRBD2; clone_size: NA; v_call: TRBV2; cdr3_length: 13; j_call: TRBJ2-1
cdr3_aa: CASSPQGSGNTIYF; cdr3_nt: TGCGCCAGCAGCCCACAGGGCTCTGGAAACACCATATATTTT; d_call: NA; clone_size: NA; v_call: TRBV5-1; cdr3_length: 14; j_call: TRBJ1-3
cdr3_aa: CASSLVRQGSDGYTF; cdr3_nt: TGTGCCAGCAGCTTAGTTAGACAGGGATCCGATGGCTACACCTTC; d_call: TRBD1; clone_size: NA; v_call: TRBV7-9; cdr3_length: 15; j_call: TRBJ1-2
cdr3_aa: CASSPMRGTEAFF; cdr3_nt: TGTGCCAGCAGCCCCATGAGGGGGACTGAAGCTTTCTTT; d_call: NA; clone_size: NA; v_call: TRBV9; cdr3_length: 13; j_call: TRBJ1-1
cdr3_aa: CASSRRKGDSAFF; cdr3_nt: TGTGCCAGCAGCCGGCGAAAAGGGGATTCGGCTTTCTTT; d_call: NA; clone_size: NA; v_call: TRBV7-2; cdr3_length: 13; j_call: TRBJ1-1
cdr3_aa: CASSPNTGGGTEAFF; cdr3_nt: TGTGCCAGCAGCCCAAACACAGGGGGTGGCACTGAAGCTTTCTTT; d_call: TRBD1; clone_size: once; v_call: TRBV7-9; cdr3_length: 15; j_call: TRBJ1-1
cdr3_aa: CASRLGGGDTQYF; cdr3_nt: TGTGCCAGCAGGCTTGGGGGCGGGGATACGCAGTATTTT; d_call: NA; clone_size: once; v_call: TRBV6-6; cdr3_length: 13; j_call: TRBJ2-3
cdr3_aa: CASSPEGQGLYEQYF; cdr3_nt: TGTGCCAGCAGCCCGGAAGGACAGGGGCTCTACGAGCAGTACTTC; d_call: TRBD1; clone_size: NA; v_call: TRBV5-4; cdr3_length: 15; j_call: TRBJ2-7
cdr3_aa: CASSPGGTGQPQHF; cdr3_nt: TGTGCCAGCAGCCCTGGGGGGACAGGACAGCCCCAGCATTTT; d_call: TRBD1; clone_size: NA; v_call: TRBV9; cdr3_length: 14; j_call: TRBJ1-5
cdr3_aa: CASSPSGGRRETQYF; cdr3_nt: TGCGCCAGCAGTCCTAGCGGGGGGCGTCGGGAGACCCAGTACTTC; d_call: TRBD2; clone_size: NA; v_call: TRBV10-2; cdr3_length: 15; j_call: TRBJ2-5
cdr3_aa: CASSQDPTGDDQPQHF; cdr3_nt: TGCGCCAGCAGCCAAGATCCAACAGGGGATGATCAGCCCCAGCATTTT; d_call: TRBD1; clone_size: NA; v_call: TRBV4-3; cdr3_length: 16; j_call: TRBJ1-5
cdr3_aa: CASSTSRGGYTF; cdr3_nt: TGCGCCAGCAGCACTTCTCGGGGTGGCTACACCTTC; d_call: NA; clone_size: NA; v_call: TRBV5-1; cdr3_length: 12; j_call: TRBJ1-2
cdr3_aa: CASSLNPPGSPLHF; cdr3_nt: TGTGCCAGCAGCTTGAATCCTCCAGGGTCACCCCTCCACTTT; d_call: NA; clone_size: NA; v_call: TRBV5-8; cdr3_length: 14; j_call: TRBJ1-6
cdr3_aa: CASSLGGSERYF; cdr3_nt: TGTGCCAGCAGCTTAGGTGGGTCGGAGCGGTACTTC; d_call: NA; clone_size: NA; v_call: TRBV7-2; cdr3_length: 12; j_call: TRBJ2-7
cdr3_aa: CASSVGGYSEETQYF; cdr3_nt: TGTGCCAGCAGCGTAGGAGGCTACTCCGAAGAGACCCAGTACTTC; d_call: NA; clone_size: NA; v_call: TRBV9; cdr3_length: 15; j_call: TRBJ2-5
cdr3_aa: CASSLNRGGTGELFF; cdr3_nt: TGTGCCAGCAGCTTGAACAGGGGCGGCACCGGGGAGCTGTTTTTT; d_call: TRBD1; clone_size: NA; v_call: TRBV7-3; cdr3_length: 15; j_call: TRBJ2-2
cdr3_aa: CASSANGTPGTGELFF; cdr3_nt: TGCGCCAGCAGCGCCAATGGAACTCCGGGCACCGGGGAGCTGTTTTTT; d_call: NA; clone_size: NA; v_call: TRBV5-1; cdr3_length: 16; j_call: TRBJ2-2
cdr3_aa: CASSYGRAPEAFF; cdr3_nt: TGTGCCAGCAGTTACGGGCGGGCCCCTGAAGCTTTCTTT; d_call: NA; clone_size: NA; v_call: TRBV6-6; cdr3_length: 13; j_call: TRBJ1-1
cdr3_aa: CAWGVRGAQPQHF; cdr3_nt: TGTGCCTGGGGAGTCAGGGGCGCCCAGCCCCAGCATTTT; d_call: NA; clone_size: NA; v_call: TRBV30; cdr3_length: 13; j_call: TRBJ1-5
cdr3_aa: CASSQDTGEQYF; cdr3_nt: TGTGCCAGCAGCCAAGACACAGGTGAGCAGTACTTC; d_call: NA; clone_size: NA; v_call: TRBV4-2; cdr3_length: 12; j_call: TRBJ2-7
cdr3_aa: CASSLSGDYNEQFF; cdr3_nt: TGTGCCAGTAGCCTTAGCGGGGACTACAATGAGCAGTTCTTC; d_call: TRBD2; clone_size: NA; v_call: TRBV19; cdr3_length: 14; j_call: TRBJ2-1
cdr3_aa: CASSWDGQGSSYEQYF; cdr3_nt: TGCGCCAGCAGCTGGGACGGACAGGGAAGCTCCTACGAGCAGTACTTC; d_call: TRBD1; clone_size: NA; v_call: TRBV5-1; cdr3_length: 16; j_call: TRBJ2-7
cdr3_aa: CASSTRQGAGGYTF; cdr3_nt: TGTGCCAGCAGCACCCGACAGGGGGCCGGTGGCTACACCTTC; d_call: TRBD1; clone_size: few; v_call: TRBV18; cdr3_length: 14; j_call: TRBJ1-2
cdr3_aa: CASSTTWTGAYEQYF; cdr3_nt: TGTGCCAGCAGCACCACTTGGACAGGGGCCTACGAGCAGTACTTC; d_call: TRBD1; clone_size: NA; v_call: TRBV7-2; cdr3_length: 15; j_call: TRBJ2-7
cdr3_aa: CASSLDQGGTDTQYF; cdr3_nt: TGTGCCAGCAGCTTAGATCAGGGGGGCACAGATACGCAGTATTTT; d_call: TRBD1; clone_size: NA; v_call: TRBV11-2; cdr3_length: 15; j_call: TRBJ2-3
cdr3_aa: CASSILAGGYNEQFF; cdr3_nt: TGCGCCAGCAGCATCCTAGCGGGAGGTTACAATGAGCAGTTCTTC; d_call: TRBD2; clone_size: NA; v_call: TRBV5-1; cdr3_length: 15; j_call: TRBJ2-1
cdr3_aa: CASSSLGSYGYTF; cdr3_nt: TGTGCCAGCTCGAGCCTGGGCAGCTATGGCTACACCTTC; d_call: NA; clone_size: once; v_call: TRBV18; cdr3_length: 13; j_call: TRBJ1-2
cdr3_aa: CASSLIQYNSPLHF; cdr3_nt: TGTGCCAGCAGCTTGATTCAGTATAATTCACCCCTCCACTTT; d_call: NA; clone_size: NA; v_call: TRBV5-6; cdr3_length: 14; j_call: TRBJ1-6
cdr3_aa: CASSWGGGLAGVINEQYF; cdr3_nt: TGTGCCAGCAGCTGGGGCGGGGGCCTAGCGGGAGTTATCAACGAGCAGTACTTC; d_call: TRBD2; clone_size: few; v_call: TRBV5-4; cdr3_length: 18; j_call: TRBJ2-7
cdr3_aa: CASSLGAGGPTGELFF; cdr3_nt: TGTGCCAGCAGCTTAGGGGCAGGGGGCCCCACCGGGGAGCTGTTTTTT; d_call: TRBD1; clone_size: NA; v_call: TRBV5-6; cdr3_length: 16; j_call: TRBJ2-2
cdr3_aa: CASSSGQYNQPQHF; cdr3_nt: TGTGCCAGCAGCTCCGGACAGTACAATCAGCCCCAGCATTTT; d_call: NA; clone_size: NA; v_call: TRBV7-9; cdr3_length: 14; j_call: TRBJ1-5
cdr3_aa: CASSPFGDGRQFF; cdr3_nt: TGTGCCAGCAGCCCATTCGGGGATGGGAGGCAGTTCTTC; d_call: NA; clone_size: once; v_call: TRBV7-6; cdr3_length: 13; j_call: TRBJ2-1
cdr3_aa: CASSYSEQGQETQYF; cdr3_nt: TGTGCCAGCAGTTACTCGGAACAGGGCCAAGAGACCCAGTACTTC; d_call: NA; clone_size: NA; v_call: TRBV6-5; cdr3_length: 15; j_call: TRBJ2-5
cdr3_aa: CSASNEETQYF; cdr3_nt: TGCAGTGCTAGTAACGAGGAGACCCAGTACTTC; d_call: NA; clone_size: NA; v_call: TRBV20-1; cdr3_length: 11; j_call: TRBJ2-5
cdr3_aa: CASSSLLTSGGTGELFF; cdr3_nt: TGCGCCAGCAGCTCTTTACTGACTAGTGGAGGAACCGGGGAGCTGTTTTTT; d_call: NA; clone_size: NA; v_call: TRBV5-1; cdr3_length: 17; j_call: TRBJ2-2
cdr3_aa: CASSERLGQVYEQYF; cdr3_nt: TGTGCCAGCAGTGAACGTTTAGGACAGGTCTACGAGCAGTACTTC; d_call: TRBD1; clone_size: NA; v_call: TRBV6-1; cdr3_length: 15; j_call: TRBJ2-7
cdr3_aa: CASSLGKGVPQETQYF; cdr3_nt: TGTGCCAGCAGCTTGGGAAAAGGGGTTCCCCAAGAGACCCAGTACTTC; d_call: NA; clone_size: NA; v_call: TRBV5-8; cdr3_length: 16; j_call: TRBJ2-5
cdr3_aa: CASSLAPGQPQHF; cdr3_nt: TGTGCCAGCAGCTTGGCCCCGGGGCAGCCCCAGCATTTT; d_call: NA; clone_size: NA; v_call: TRBV5-4; cdr3_length: 13; j_call: TRBJ1-5
cdr3_aa: CASNADSLLTRGYTF; cdr3_nt: TGTGCCAGCAACGCGGACAGCTTACTTACTCGTGGCTACACCTTC; d_call: NA; clone_size: NA; v_call: TRBV7-9; cdr3_length: 15; j_call: TRBJ1-2
cdr3_aa: CASSRRSSGGTAAQETQYF; cdr3_nt: TGTGCCAGCAGCCGACGGTCCAGCGGGGGGACGGCAGCCCAAGAGACCCAGTACTTC; d_call: TRBD2; clone_size: NA; v_call: TRBV4-2; cdr3_length: 19; j_call: TRBJ2-5
cdr3_aa: CASSPRADRGPEYF; cdr3_nt: TGTGCCAGCAGCCCCAGAGCCGACAGGGGGCCAGAATACTTC; d_call: TRBD1; clone_size: NA; v_call: TRBV5-4; cdr3_length: 14; j_call: TRBJ2-7
cdr3_aa: CASSRSDGMNTEAFF; cdr3_nt: TGTGCCAGCAGCCGATCTGACGGGATGAACACTGAAGCTTTCTTT; d_call: NA; clone_size: few; v_call: TRBV5-6; cdr3_length: 15; j_call: TRBJ1-1
cdr3_aa: CASSPKRHPADTQYF; cdr3_nt: TGTGCCAGCTCACCAAAGCGGCACCCCGCAGATACGCAGTATTTT; d_call: NA; clone_size: NA; v_call: TRBV18; cdr3_length: 15; j_call: TRBJ2-3
cdr3_aa: CASSQTGGNYGYTF; cdr3_nt: TGTGCCAGCAGCCAAACCGGGGGTAACTATGGCTACACCTTC; d_call: NA; clone_size: NA; v_call: TRBV4-2; cdr3_length: 14; j_call: TRBJ1-2
cdr3_aa: CASSPGVGYNEQFF; cdr3_nt: TGTGCCAGCAGCCCGGGAGTGGGGTACAATGAGCAGTTCTTC; d_call: NA; clone_size: NA; v_call: TRBV6-6; cdr3_length: 14; j_call: TRBJ2-1
cdr3_aa: CASSDRGVQETQYF; cdr3_nt: TGTGCCAGCAGTGATAGGGGCGTCCAAGAGACCCAGTACTTC; d_call: NA; clone_size: NA; v_call: TRBV2; cdr3_length: 14; j_call: TRBJ2-5
cdr3_aa: CASSEEARGRGAFF; cdr3_nt: TGTGCCAGCAGTGAAGAGGCTAGGGGCAGGGGCGCTTTCTTT; d_call: NA; clone_size: NA; v_call: TRBV2; cdr3_length: 14; j_call: TRBJ1-1